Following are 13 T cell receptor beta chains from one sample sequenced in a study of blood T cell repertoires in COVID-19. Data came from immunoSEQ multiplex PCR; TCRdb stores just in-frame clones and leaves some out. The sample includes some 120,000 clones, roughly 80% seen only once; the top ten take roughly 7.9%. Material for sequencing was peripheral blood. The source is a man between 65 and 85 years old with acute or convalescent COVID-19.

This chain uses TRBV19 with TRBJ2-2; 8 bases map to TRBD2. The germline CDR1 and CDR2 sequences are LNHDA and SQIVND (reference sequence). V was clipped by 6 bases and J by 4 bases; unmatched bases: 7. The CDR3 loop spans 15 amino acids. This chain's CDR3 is CASRPGGPVTGELFF. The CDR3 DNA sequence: TGTGCCAGTAGGCCGGGAGGGCCGGTCACCGGGGAGCTGTTTTTT.

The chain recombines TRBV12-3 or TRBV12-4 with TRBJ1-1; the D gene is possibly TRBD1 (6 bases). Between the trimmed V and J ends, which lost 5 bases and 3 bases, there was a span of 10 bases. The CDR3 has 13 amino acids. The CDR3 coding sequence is TGTGCCAGCAGTCCCGGACAGTACACTGAAGCTTTCTTT. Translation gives CASSPGQYTEAFF.

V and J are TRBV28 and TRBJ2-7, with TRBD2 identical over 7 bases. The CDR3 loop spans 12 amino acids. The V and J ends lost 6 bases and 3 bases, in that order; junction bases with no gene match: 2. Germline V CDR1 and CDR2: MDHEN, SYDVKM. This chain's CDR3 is CASSRGVYEQYF. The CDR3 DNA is TGTGCCAGCAGCCGGGGGGTCTACGAGCAGTACTTC.

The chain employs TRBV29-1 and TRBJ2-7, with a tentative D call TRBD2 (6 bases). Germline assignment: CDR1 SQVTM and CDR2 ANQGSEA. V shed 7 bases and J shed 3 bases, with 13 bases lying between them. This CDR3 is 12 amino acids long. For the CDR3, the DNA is TGCAGCGCCGGGGACTTTAACTACGAGCAGTACTTC. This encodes CSAGDFNYEQYF.

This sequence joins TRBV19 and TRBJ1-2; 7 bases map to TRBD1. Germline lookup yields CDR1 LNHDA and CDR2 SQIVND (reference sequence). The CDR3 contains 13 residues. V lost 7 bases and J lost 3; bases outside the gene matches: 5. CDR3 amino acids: CASKDRWDYGYTF. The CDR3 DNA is TGTGCCAGTAAGGACAGGTGGGACTATGGCTACACCTTC.

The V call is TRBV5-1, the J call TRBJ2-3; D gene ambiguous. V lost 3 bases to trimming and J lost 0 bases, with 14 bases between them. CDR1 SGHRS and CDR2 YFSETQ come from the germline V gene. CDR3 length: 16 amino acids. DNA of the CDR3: TGCGCCAGCAGCTCGTCGACTTCTCGTAGCACAGATACGCAGTATTTT. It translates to CASSSSTSRSTDTQYF.

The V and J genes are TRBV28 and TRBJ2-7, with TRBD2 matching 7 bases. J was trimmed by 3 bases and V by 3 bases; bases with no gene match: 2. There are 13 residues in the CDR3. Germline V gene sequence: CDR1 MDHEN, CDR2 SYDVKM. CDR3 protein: CASSLGGSYEQYF. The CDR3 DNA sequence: TGTGCCAGCAGTTTGGGCGGGAGCTACGAGCAGTACTTC.

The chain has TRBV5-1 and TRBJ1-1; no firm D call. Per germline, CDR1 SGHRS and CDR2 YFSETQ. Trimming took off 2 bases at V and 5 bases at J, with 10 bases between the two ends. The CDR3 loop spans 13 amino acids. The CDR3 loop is CASSFGEKTEAFF. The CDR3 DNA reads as TGCGCCAGCAGCTTCGGGGAGAAGACTGAAGCTTTCTTT.

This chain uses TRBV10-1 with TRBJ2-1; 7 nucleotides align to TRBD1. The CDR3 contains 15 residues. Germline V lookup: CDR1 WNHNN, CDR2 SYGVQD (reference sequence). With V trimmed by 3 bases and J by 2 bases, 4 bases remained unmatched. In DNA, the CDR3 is TGCGCCAGCAGTGACACAGGGGCTCCCTACAATGAGCAGTTCTTC. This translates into CASSDTGAPYNEQFF.

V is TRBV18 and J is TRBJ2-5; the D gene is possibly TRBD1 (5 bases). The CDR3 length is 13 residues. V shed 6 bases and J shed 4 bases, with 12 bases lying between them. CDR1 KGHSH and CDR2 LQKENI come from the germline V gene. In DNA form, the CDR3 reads TGTGCCAGCTCCCAGGGTGTTAGAGAGACCCAGTACTTC. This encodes CASSQGVRETQYF.

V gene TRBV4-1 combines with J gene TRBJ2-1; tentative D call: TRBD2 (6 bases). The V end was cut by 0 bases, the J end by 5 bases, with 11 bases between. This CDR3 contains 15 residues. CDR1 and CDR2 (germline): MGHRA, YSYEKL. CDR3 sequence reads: CASSQEFTGDNEQFF. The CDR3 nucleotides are TGCGCCAGCAGCCAAGAATTTACGGGAGACAATGAGCAGTTCTTC.

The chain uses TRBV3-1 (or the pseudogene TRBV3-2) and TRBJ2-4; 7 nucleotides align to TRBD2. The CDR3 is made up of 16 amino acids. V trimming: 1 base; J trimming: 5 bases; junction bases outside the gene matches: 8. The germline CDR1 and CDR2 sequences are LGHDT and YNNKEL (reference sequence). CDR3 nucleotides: TGTGCCAGCAGCCAAGGTCCAGCGGGGAGTGAAAACATTCAGTACTTC. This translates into CASSQGPAGSENIQYF.

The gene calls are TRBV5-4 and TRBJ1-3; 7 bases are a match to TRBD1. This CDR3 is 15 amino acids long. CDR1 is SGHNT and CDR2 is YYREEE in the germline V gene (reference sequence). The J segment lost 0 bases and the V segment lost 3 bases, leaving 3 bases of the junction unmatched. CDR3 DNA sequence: TGTGCCAGCAGCTACAGGGGATCCTCTGGAAACACCATATATTTT. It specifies CASSYRGSSGNTIYF.